The clone carrying this T cell receptor beta chain was detected only a few times. V lost 5 bases and J lost 11, with 13 bases in between. Looked up from germline, CDR1 is MDHEN and CDR2 is SYDVKM. The CDR3 loop spans 12 amino acids. Each unsorted PBMC replicate got 300 ng genomic DNA, tens of thousands of genomes. The table came from immunoSEQ multiplex PCR; TCRdb's copy has only in-frame clones and leaves some out. The table has roughly 480,000 clones, about 80% seen once. The data were obtained in a study of shared clonotypes between healthy human individuals. The J gene is TRBJ2-1, the V gene TRBV28; D uncertain. The receptor was isolated from a middle-aged woman in good health. Some clones in this sample may be carry-over from other donors' samples. Source material: PBMCs. The CDR3 DNA follows: TGTGCCAGCAGTCCCCGGGCCGGCCAGCAGTTCTTC. It yields the protein CASSPRAGQQFF. Variable domain in full (rest from reference TRBV28 and TRBJ2-1): DVKVTQSSRYLVKRTGEKVFLECVQDMDHENMFWYRQDPGLGLRLIYFSYDVKMKEKGDIPEGYSVSREKKERFSLILESASTNQTSMYLCASSPRAGQQFFGPGTRLTVL.